This T cell receptor (beta chain) was obtained from a study of blood T cell repertoires in COVID-19. Study background: COVID-19 samples from acute and convalescent phases originated in the United States, Italy and Spain. PBMCs, B-cell-depleted T cells, or T cells were the source of the cDNA or gDNA that made up the material.

Germline V CDR1 and CDR2: MNHEY, SVGAGI. This CDR3 contains 15 residues. The V end lost 6 bases, the J end lost 3 bases, and 16 bases lay between the germline ends. Authors' data handling: Reference gene primer amplification in the assay estimated nucleated cell counts. TCRdb's copy holds only in-frame clones and misses some; the assay was immunoSEQ multiplex PCR. For V, J and clone size, that table is used; D and trimming come from the DNA. The top ten hold around 2% of the sample, which has over 95,000 clones, 84% seen once. The clonotype originates from a man in his 70s with active or convalescent COVID-19. The sample consisted of peripheral blood. The rearrangement uses TRBV6-5 and TRBJ2-3; D perhaps matches TRBD2 (5 bases). Written as DNA, the CDR3 is TGTGCCAGCAGGGGGTCTAGCCATCAAACAGATACGCAGTATTTT. Translation: CASRGSSHQTDTQYF.